Below, one T cell receptor (beta chain) is given with its context. Its antigen is unidentified. This sample was included in a study of Ad26.COV2.S vaccination and SARS-CoV-2 variants. Regarding the study as a whole: Reported post-vaccination CD8+ and CD4+ T cell responses to spike showed substantial breadth. Individuals receiving vaccine had higher spike-specific TCR breadth than placebo recipients did. Analytic work on TCR breadth and depth might have understated the full extent of total T cell responses.

Treatment in this sample: around 19 received Ad26.COV2.S at low or high dose, single or two shots; about 5 received placebo; per-sample allocation not given. Day 63 following the first vaccine or placebo injection was when the samples were taken. It was an adult aged 18-55 years in Boston who was the donor. Profiled with immunoSEQ multiplex PCR; TCRdb holds only in-frame clones, not every one. The sample holds about 440,000 clones; about 90% are singletons and the top ten take about 4.5%. Germline CDR1 LNHDA, CDR2 SQIVND (reference sequence). V was shortened by 0 bases and J by 3 bases, with 15 bases between the two germline ends. The CDR3 has 16 residues.

The chain couples TRBV19 to TRBJ2-7, with D unclear. Sample: peripheral blood, taken in a trial of Ad26.COV2.S vaccine versus placebo. The TCR comes from a person between 18 and 60 years old who received the Ad26.COV2.S COVID-19 vaccine or a placebo. Here the CDR3 DNA reads TGTGCCAGTAGTATAGATGGGTGGGCGAACCACTACGAGCAGTACTTC. This gives the protein CASSIDGWANHYEQYF. The full variable domain, completed using reference TRBV19 and TRBJ2-7, is DGGITQSPKYLFRKEGQNVTLSCEQNLNHDAMYWYRQDPGQGLRLIYYSQIVNDFQKGDIAEGYSVSREKKESFPLTVTSAQKNPTAFYLCASSIDGWANHYEQYFGPGTRLTVT.